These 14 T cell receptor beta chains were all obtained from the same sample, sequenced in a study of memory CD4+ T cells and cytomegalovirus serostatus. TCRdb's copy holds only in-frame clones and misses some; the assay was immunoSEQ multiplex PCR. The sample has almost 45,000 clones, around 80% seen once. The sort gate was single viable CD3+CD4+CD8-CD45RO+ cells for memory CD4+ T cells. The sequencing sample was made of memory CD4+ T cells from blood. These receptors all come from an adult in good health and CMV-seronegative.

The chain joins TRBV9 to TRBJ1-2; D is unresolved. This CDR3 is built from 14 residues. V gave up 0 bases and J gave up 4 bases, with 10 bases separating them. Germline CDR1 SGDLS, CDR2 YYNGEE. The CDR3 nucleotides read TGTGCCAGCAGCGTAGAGGCAGGACTCTATGGCTACACCTTC. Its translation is CASSVEAGLYGYTF.

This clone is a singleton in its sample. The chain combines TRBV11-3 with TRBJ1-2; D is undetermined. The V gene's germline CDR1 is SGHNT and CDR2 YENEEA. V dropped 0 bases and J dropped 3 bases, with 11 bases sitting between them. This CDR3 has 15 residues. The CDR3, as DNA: TGTGCCAGCAGCTTAGAGAGGACGGGAGACTATGGCTACACCTTC. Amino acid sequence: CASSLERTGDYGYTF.

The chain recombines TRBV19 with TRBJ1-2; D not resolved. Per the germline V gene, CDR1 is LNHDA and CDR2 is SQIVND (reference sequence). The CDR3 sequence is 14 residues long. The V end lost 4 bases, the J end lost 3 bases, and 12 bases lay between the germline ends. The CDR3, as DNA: TGTGCCAGTAGTACCGCCGAGCGACACTATGGCTACACCTTC. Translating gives CASSTAERHYGYTF.

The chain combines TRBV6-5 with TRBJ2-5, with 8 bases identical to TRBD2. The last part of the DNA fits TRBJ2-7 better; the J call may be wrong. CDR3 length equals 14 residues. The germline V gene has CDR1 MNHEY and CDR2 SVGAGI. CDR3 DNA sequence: TGTGCCAGCAGTGCCCGGGGGGGGAACTACGAGCAGTACTTC. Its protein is CASSARGGNYEQYF.

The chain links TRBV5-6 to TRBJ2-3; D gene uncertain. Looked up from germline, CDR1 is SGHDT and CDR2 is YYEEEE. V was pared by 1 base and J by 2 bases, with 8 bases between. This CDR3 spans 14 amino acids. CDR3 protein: CASSLSLTTDTQYF. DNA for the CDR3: TGTGCCAGCAGCTTGTCGCTGACCACAGATACGCAGTATTTT.

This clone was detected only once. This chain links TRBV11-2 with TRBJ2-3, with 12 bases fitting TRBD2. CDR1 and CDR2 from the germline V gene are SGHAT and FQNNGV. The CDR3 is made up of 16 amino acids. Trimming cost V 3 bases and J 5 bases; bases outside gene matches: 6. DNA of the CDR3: TGTGCCAGCAGCTTCGTCCGGACTAGCGGGATAGATACGCAGTATTTT. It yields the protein CASSFVRTSGIDTQYF.

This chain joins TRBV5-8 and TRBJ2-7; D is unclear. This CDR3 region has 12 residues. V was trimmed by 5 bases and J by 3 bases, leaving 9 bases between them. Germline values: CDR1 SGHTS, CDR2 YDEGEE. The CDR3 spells CASSRPIYEQYF. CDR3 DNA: TGTGCCAGCAGTCGACCCATCTACGAGCAGTACTTC.

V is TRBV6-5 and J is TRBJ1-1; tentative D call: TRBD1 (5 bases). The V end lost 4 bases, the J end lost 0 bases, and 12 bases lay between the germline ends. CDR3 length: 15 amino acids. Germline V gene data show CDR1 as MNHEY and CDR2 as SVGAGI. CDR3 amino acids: CASSSRTLLNTEAFF. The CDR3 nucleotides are TGTGCCAGCAGTTCCAGGACATTGTTGAACACTGAAGCTTTCTTT.

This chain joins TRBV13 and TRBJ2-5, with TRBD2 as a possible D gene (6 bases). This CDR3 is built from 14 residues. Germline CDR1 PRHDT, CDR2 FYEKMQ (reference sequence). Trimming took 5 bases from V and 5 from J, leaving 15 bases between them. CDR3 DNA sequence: TGTGCCAGCAGCCCCGGAGGGCCAGGGGAGACCCAGTACTTC. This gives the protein CASSPGGPGETQYF.

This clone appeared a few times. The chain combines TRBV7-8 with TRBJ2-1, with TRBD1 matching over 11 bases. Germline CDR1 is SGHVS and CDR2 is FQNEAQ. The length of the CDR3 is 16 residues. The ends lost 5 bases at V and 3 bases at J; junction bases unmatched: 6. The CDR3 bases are TGTGCCAGCAGCACTCGGACAGGGGGCGGCTACAATGAGCAGTTCTTC. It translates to CASSTRTGGGYNEQFF.

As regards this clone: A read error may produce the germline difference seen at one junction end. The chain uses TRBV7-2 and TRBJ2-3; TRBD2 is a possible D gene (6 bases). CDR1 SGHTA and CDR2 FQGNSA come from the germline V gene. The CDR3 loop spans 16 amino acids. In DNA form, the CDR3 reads TGTGCCAGCAGCTCCCGCTCACTAGCAATCACAAATACGCAGTATTTT. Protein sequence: CASSSRSLAITNTQYF.

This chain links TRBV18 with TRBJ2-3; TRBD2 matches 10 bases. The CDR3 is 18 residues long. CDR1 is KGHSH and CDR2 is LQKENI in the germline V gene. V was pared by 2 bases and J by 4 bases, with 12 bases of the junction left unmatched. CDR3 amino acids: CASSPVASGGVGPDTQYF. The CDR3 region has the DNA TGTGCCAGCTCACCAGTGGCTAGCGGGGGCGTGGGCCCAGATACGCAGTATTTT.

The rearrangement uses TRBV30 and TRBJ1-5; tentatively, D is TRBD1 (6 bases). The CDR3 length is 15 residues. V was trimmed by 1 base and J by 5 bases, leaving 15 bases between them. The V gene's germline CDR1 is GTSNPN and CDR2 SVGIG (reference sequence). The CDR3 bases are TGTGCCTGGAGTGGATCGCAGGGGTGGGATCAGCCCCAGCATTTT. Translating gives CAWSGSQGWDQPQHF.

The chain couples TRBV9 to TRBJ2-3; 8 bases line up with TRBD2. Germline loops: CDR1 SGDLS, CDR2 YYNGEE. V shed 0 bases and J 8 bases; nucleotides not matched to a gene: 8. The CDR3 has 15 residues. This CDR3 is CASSVATAGGATQYF. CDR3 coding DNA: TGTGCCAGCAGCGTAGCGACAGCCGGGGGGGCTACGCAGTATTTT.